This T cell receptor (beta chain) appears in the sequencing data of a study of blood T cell repertoires in COVID-19 (dated by TCRdb to about 2020). Context from the whole study: Samples covering the acute and convalescent phases of COVID-19 were provided by collaborators in the United States, Italy and Spain. The prospective study material was composed of cDNA or gDNA derived from T cells, B-cell-depleted T cells, or PBMCs. Subjects who had been exposed to COVID-19, were actively infected with it, or had recovered from it provided the deeply sampled blood TCRbeta repertoires that made up the dataset. The repertoires were released in a freely available public database meant as a resource for research on the immune response to SARS-CoV-2. Samples came from the ongoing ImmuneRACE study (first 160 participants) plus 1,254 subjects from 6 global collaborators. A de-identified subject ID, COVID-19 status, age in years and sex were almost always included in the sample metadata. Where available, HLA class I and class II types were obtained from metadata supplied by the sample provider rather than from assay-based typing. Paper-wide results and their limitations: Clinical and demographic metadata were provided uncurated, with the amount varying by source and participant.

TCRbeta CDR3 regions were amplified from genomic DNA using the immunoSEQ Assay, a bias-controlled multiplex PCR. The study's processing was this. Within the assay, amplification of reference gene primers was used to estimate how many nucleated cells each sample contained. Sequence reads were collapsed and filtered to measure the absolute abundance of every unique TCRbeta CDR3 rearrangement. For each sample, productive Simpson clonality was calculated as the square root of Simpson's diversity index across productive rearrangements. TCRdb obtained this table from immuneACCESS and retained in-frame rearrangements with V and J assigned. These tables miss some clones; where compared with another copy, unresolved V genes account for less than half of the shortfall, and the remainder is unexplained. V, J and clone size reflect that table, while D and trimming were determined from the DNA. The table for this sample lists about 220,000 clones; 80% to 90% of them were counted only once. The ten largest make up 3% to 4.5% of the sample.

Participants in the prospective study were aged about 18 to 95 years, lived in about two dozen United States geographic areas, and enrolled through a virtual design. In the prospective study, participants were assigned to cohorts based on the clinical history participants reported in a screening survey and a study questionnaire. Mobile phlebotomists in the prospective study collected whole blood, serum and a nasopharyngeal or oropharyngeal swab from every participant. Additional blood draws and questionnaires over an approximately 2-month period could optionally be provided by prospective study participants. Blood samples from the prospective study were shipped frozen or at room temperature prior to DNA extraction. This clone has only a few counts. Its antigen specificity is not known. No clone much larger than this one lies a single base away; base qualities are absent. Between the V and J ends, shortened by 4 bases and 3 bases respectively, the junction contains 13 bases. There are 14 amino acids in the CDR3, from cysteine to phenylalanine inclusive. The DNA shown is the 42-base CDR3, in frame from base 1. CDR1 MGHRA and CDR2 YSYEKL were looked up in the germline V gene.

Source material: PBMCs or T cells enriched from blood (not recorded which). This TCR came from a woman between 35 and 50 years old with acute COVID-19. The rearrangement combines TRBV4-1 with TRBJ2-7; too little of a D gene remains to name it. The CDR3 reads CASSPELYRYEQYF. The sequenced DNA is TGCGCCAGCAGCCCCGAGCTATATCGCTACGAGCAGTACTTC.